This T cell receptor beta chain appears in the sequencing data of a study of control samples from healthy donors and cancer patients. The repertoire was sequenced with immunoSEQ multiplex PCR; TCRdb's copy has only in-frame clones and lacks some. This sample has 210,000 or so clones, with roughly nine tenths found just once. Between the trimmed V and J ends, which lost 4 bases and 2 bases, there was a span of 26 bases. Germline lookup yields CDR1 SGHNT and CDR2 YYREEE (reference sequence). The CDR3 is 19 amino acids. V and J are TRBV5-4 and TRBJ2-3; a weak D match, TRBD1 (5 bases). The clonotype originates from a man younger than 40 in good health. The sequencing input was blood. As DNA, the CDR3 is TGTGCCAGCAGCAAGGGGTGGGGTCCGGATACCCGATACACAGATACGCAGTATTTT. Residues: CASSKGWGPDTRYTDTQYF.